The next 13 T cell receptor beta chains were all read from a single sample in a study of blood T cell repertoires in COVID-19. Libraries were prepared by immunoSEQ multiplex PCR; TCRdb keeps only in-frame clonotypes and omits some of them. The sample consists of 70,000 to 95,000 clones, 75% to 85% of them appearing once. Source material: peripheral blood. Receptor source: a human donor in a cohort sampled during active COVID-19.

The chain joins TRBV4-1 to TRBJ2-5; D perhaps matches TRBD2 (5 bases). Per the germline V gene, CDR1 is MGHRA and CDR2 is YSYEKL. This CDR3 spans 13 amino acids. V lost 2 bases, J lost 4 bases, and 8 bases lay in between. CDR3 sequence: CASSQWRTETQYF. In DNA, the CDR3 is TGCGCCAGCAGCCAATGGAGGACAGAGACCCAGTACTTC.

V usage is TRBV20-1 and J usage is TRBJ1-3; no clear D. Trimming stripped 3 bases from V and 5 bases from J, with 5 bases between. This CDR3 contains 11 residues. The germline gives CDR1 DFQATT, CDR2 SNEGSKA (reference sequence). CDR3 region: CSASVRNTIYF. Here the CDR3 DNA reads TGCAGTGCTAGTGTTAGAAACACCATATATTTT.

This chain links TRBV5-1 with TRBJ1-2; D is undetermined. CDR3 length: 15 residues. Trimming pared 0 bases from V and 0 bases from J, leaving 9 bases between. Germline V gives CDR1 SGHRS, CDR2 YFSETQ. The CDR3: CASSLGTQANYGYTF. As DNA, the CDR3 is TGCGCCAGCAGCTTGGGGACTCAAGCTAACTATGGCTACACCTTC.

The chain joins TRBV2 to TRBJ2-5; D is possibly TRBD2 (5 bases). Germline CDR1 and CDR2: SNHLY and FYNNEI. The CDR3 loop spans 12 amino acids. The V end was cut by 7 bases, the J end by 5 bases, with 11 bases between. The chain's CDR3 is CASTASRETQYF. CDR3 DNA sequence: TGTGCCAGCACAGCTAGCCGGGAGACCCAGTACTTC.

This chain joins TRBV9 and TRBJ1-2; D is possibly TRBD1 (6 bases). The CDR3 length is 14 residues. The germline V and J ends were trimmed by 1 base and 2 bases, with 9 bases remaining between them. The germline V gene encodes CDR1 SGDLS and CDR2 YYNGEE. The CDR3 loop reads CASSVSGENYGYTF. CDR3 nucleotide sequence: TGTGCCAGCAGCGTATCAGGGGAAAACTATGGCTACACCTTC.

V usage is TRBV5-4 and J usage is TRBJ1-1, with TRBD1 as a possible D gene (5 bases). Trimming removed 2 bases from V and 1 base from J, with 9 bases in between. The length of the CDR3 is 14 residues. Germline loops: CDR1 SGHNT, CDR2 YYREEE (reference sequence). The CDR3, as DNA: TGTGCCAGCAGCTTCCCCAGGGAGAACACTGAAGCTTTCTTT. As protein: CASSFPRENTEAFF.

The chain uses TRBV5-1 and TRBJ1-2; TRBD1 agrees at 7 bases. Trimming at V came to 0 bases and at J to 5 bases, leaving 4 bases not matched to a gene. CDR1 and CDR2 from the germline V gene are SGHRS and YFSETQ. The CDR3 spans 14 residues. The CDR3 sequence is CASSLGQGGYGYTF. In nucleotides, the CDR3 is TGCGCCAGCAGCTTGGGACAGGGCGGGTATGGCTACACCTTC.

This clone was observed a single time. The CDR3 loop reads CAIKGGQELTEAFF. CDR3 sequence (DNA): TGTGCCATCAAGGGGGGACAGGAATTGACTGAAGCTTTCTTT. The chain recombines TRBV10-3 with TRBJ1-1, with 8 nucleotides matching TRBD1. The length of the CDR3 is 14 residues. Losses at the gene ends were 7 bases for V and 5 bases for J; bases not matched to a gene: 9. Germline V CDR1 and CDR2: ENHRY, SYGVKD.

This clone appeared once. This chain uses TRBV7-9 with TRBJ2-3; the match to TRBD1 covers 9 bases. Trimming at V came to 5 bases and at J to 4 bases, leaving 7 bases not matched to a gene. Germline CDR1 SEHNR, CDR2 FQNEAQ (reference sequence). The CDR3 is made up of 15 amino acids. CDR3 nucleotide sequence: TGTGCCAGCAGCCCCCCACAGGGGGCAGCAGATACGCAGTATTTT. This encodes CASSPPQGAADTQYF.

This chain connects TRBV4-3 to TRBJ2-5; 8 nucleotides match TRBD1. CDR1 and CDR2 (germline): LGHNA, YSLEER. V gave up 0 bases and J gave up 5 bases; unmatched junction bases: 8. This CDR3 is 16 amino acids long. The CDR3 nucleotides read TGCGCCAGCAGCCAAGATCGGACAGGGAGGTGGGAGACCCAGTACTTC. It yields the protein CASSQDRTGRWETQYF.

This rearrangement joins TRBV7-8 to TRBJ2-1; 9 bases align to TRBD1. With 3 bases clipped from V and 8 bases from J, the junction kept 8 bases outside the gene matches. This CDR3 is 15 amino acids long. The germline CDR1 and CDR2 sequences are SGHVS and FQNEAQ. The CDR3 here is CASSFRGQGFDEQFF. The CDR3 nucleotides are TGTGCCAGCAGCTTTCGGGGACAGGGCTTCGATGAGCAGTTCTTC. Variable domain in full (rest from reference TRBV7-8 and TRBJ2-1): GAGVSQSPRYKVAKRGQDVALRCDPISGHVSLFWYQQALGQGPEFLTYFQNEAQLDKSGLPSDRFFAERPEGSVSTLKIQRTQQEDSAVYLCASSFRGQGFDEQFFGPGTRLTVL.

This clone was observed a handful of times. The CDR3 region has the DNA TGTGCCAGCAGAGCACAGGGGGCTTTGAATTCACCCCTCCACTTT. This codes for CASRAQGALNSPLHF. The V gene is TRBV7-2, the J gene TRBJ1-6; TRBD1 agrees at 9 bases. V was pared by 6 bases and J by 7 bases, with 7 bases of the junction left unmatched. Looked up from germline, CDR1 is SGHTA and CDR2 is FQGNSA. The CDR3 is 15 amino acids.

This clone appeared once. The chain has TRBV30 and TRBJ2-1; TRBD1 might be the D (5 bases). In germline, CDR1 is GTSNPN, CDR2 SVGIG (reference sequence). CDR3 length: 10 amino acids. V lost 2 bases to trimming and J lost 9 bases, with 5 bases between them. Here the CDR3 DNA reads TGTGCCTGGAGTAGGGGTGAGCAGTTCTTC. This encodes CAWSRGEQFF.